Following are 4 T cell receptor beta chains from one sample sequenced in a study of blood T cell repertoires in COVID-19. The protocol was immunoSEQ multiplex PCR, while the TCRdb copy is restricted to in-frame clones and leaves out a portion. The sample consists of about 250,000 clones, over 80% of them appearing once. The sequenced sample consisted of peripheral blood. These TCRs come from a human donor in a cohort sampled during active COVID-19.

This clone occurred a few times. This chain uses TRBV5-4 with TRBJ2-2; 12 bases line up with TRBD2. V was clipped by 5 bases and J by 0 bases; unmatched bases: 5. Germline assignment: CDR1 SGHNT and CDR2 YYREEE (reference sequence). There are 17 residues in the CDR3. CDR3 in amino acids: CASRAGTSGPNTGELFF. The CDR3 nucleotides read TGTGCCAGCAGGGCCGGGACTAGCGGGCCGAACACCGGGGAGCTGTTTTTT.

This clone has just one count. The V call is TRBV27, the J call TRBJ1-2; the D gene is possibly TRBD1 (5 bases). The CDR3 runs to 14 residues. The V gene's germline CDR1 is MNHEY and CDR2 SMNVEV (reference sequence). With 5 bases removed from V and 2 bases from J, the gap between germline ends came to 12 bases. The CDR3 DNA reads as TGTGCCAGCAGTCGCCTGACAGCCAACTATGGCTACACCTTC. It translates to CASSRLTANYGYTF.

The chain has TRBV7-2 and TRBJ2-5, with 7 bases fitting TRBD1. The CDR3 contains 18 residues. Germline assignment: CDR1 SGHTA and CDR2 FQGNSA. V shed 1 base and J 5 bases; nucleotides not matched to a gene: 16. The CDR3 DNA follows: TGTGCCAGCAGCTTAGAAAGGACAGGTCCTCCTCTGGGCGAGACCCAGTACTTC. Protein sequence: CASSLERTGPPLGETQYF.

In DNA form, the CDR3 reads TGTGCCACCAGTGATGGGCTAGCGGGAAACACAGATACGCAGTATTTT. Translated: CATSDGLAGNTDTQYF. The chain combines TRBV24-1 with TRBJ2-3; TRBD2 matches 9 bases. The CDR3 extends over 16 amino acids. The V gene end was trimmed by 3 bases and the J gene end by 2 bases; junction bases not matched to a gene: 5. CDR1 and CDR2 (germline): KGHDR, SFDVKD.